The TCR beta chain described here comes from a study of cytomegalovirus exposure and HLA in healthy donors. Both 60 Vbeta primers and 13 Jbeta primers went into the PCR. Measured with immunoSEQ multiplex PCR; TCRdb has only the in-frame clones, and not every one. The sample yields fewer than 120,000 clones, 76% seen once. This CDR3 contains 15 residues. Germline V gene data show CDR1 as SGHTA and CDR2 as FQGNSA. V lost 5 bases, J lost 4 bases, and 7 bases stayed unmatched. The clonotype comes from a man aged 25 to 40 in good health and CMV-seropositive. This chain links TRBV7-2 with TRBJ1-3; the match to TRBD1 covers 8 bases. The specimen sequenced was PBMCs. The CDR3 bases are TGTGCCAGCAGCCCACGGACAGGGTCCGGAAACACCATATATTTT. Protein sequence: CASSPRTGSGNTIYF.